Following are 21 T cell receptor beta chains from one sample sequenced in a study of metastatic and nonmetastatic thyroid tumors. TCRdb re-clonotyped the PCR reads via MiXCR. The sample carries roughly 40,000 clones, 17% recorded once. Not a single patient had been given any form of treatment at any point before undergoing thyroid surgery. The sequenced material came from tumor tissue. The source is a female donor with papillary thyroid cancer or a benign thyroid nodule (not recorded which). Some clones in this sample may be carry-over from other donors' samples.

This clone was recorded many times. This sample also contains other DNA sequences that code for the same CDR3. The chain uses TRBV10-3 and TRBJ2-7, with TRBD2 matching over 9 bases. Germline V gene lookup returns CDR1 ENHRY and CDR2 SYGVKD. Germline trimming cut 2 bases from V and 5 bases from J; bases unmatched to any gene: 4. The CDR3 contains 14 residues. The CDR3 reads CAISEGREGHEQYF. Written as DNA, the CDR3 is TGTGCCATCAGTGAGGGGCGGGAGGGACACGAGCAGTACTTC.

Concerning this clone: The CDR3 does not end in the conserved phenylalanine or tryptophan, so this is likely a read error. No DNA is shown, since the ends of the CDR3 on it are uncertain; the CDR3 is the one TCRdb lists. The chain combines TRBV12-3 or TRBV12-4 with TRBJ1-2; the D call of TRBD1 is as the table states it, not checked on the DNA. The CDR3 numbers 13 amino acids, ends counted. The chain's CDR3 is CASSFDNRGGYAL.

This clone was seen at least ten times. The genes are TRBV20-1 and TRBJ1-1; D call uncertain. In germline, CDR1 is DFQATT, CDR2 SNEGSKA (reference sequence). Trimming stripped 0 bases from V and 3 bases from J, with 8 bases between. The CDR3 has 13 residues. Here the CDR3 reads CSAREGGDTEAFF. The CDR3 DNA reads as TGCAGTGCTAGAGAGGGCGGTGACACTGAAGCTTTCTTT.

This clone has a count of ten or more. The chain joins TRBV12-3 or TRBV12-4 to TRBJ2-1; 16 nucleotides line up with TRBD2. This CDR3 is built from 15 residues. The ends lost 6 bases at V and 8 bases at J; junction bases unmatched: 4. Written as DNA, the CDR3 is TGTGCCAGCAGGGGACTAGCGGGAGGGCCGGATGAGCAGTTCTTC. This sequence encodes CASRGLAGGPDEQFF.

The DNA for the CDR3 is TGTGCCTGGAGTGTACCAGGGGCCCACGAGCAGTACTTC. This translates into CAWSVPGAHEQYF. The rearrangement links TRBV30 to TRBJ2-7; weak D call: TRBD1 (6 bases). Per the germline V gene, CDR1 is GTSNPN and CDR2 is SVGIG (reference sequence). The V and J ends lost 0 bases and 5 bases respectively, with 11 bases between them. The CDR3 is 13 residues long.

The rearrangement links TRBV30 to TRBJ2-7; 8 nucleotides align to TRBD2. Germline V gives CDR1 GTSNPN, CDR2 SVGIG (reference sequence). The CDR3 spans 13 residues. V lost 3 bases and J lost 4; bases outside the gene matches: 5. CDR3 in DNA: TGTGCCTGGAGCAAGGGACTAGGTTACGAGCAGTACTTC. Its protein product is CAWSKGLGYEQYF.

This clone was observed at least ten times. V usage is TRBV7-6 and J usage is TRBJ1-6; 9 nucleotides match TRBD1. The V segment lost 1 base and the J segment 10 bases; nucleotides outside the gene matches: 8. The CDR3 consists of 16 residues. Germline V gene sequence: CDR1 SGHVS, CDR2 FNYEAQ. This CDR3 is CASSLEQGAYGSPLHF. CDR3 in DNA: TGTGCCAGCAGCTTAGAACAGGGGGCGTATGGATCACCCCTCCACTTT.

The V and J genes are TRBV7-6 and TRBJ2-5, with D possibly matching TRBD2 (6 bases). Per the germline V gene, CDR1 is SGHVS and CDR2 is FNYEAQ. Trimming removed 1 base at V and 11 bases at J, with 8 bases between. CDR3 length equals 11 residues. CDR3 sequence: CASSLGEAQYF. The CDR3 nucleotides are TGTGCCAGCAGCTTAGGGGAGGCACAGTACTTC.

This clone was found many times. V gene TRBV9 combines with J gene TRBJ2-1, with D perhaps given as TRBD1 or TRBD2 (5 bases each). Germline CDR1 is SGDLS and CDR2 is YYNGEE. The CDR3 totals 16 residues. V dropped 3 bases and J dropped 1 base, with 14 bases sitting between them. This CDR3 reads CASSAAGATSYNEQFF. DNA for the CDR3: TGTGCCAGCAGCGCAGCCGGGGCCACATCCTACAATGAGCAGTTCTTC.

The sample holds many counts of this clone. V is TRBV11-3 and J is TRBJ2-3, with 10 bases fitting TRBD2. Germline CDR1 is SGHNT and CDR2 is YENEEA. V trimming: 1 base; J trimming: 6 bases; junction bases outside the gene matches: 10. The CDR3 length is 17 residues. CDR3 in DNA: TGTGCCAGCAGCTTAGGGAAAAGCGGGAGGGCCGGGGATACGCAGTATTTT. It yields the protein CASSLGKSGRAGDTQYF.

Ten or more counts support this clone. CDR3 amino acids: CSVLRETQYF. CDR3 coding DNA: TGCAGCGTCCTGCGAGAGACCCAGTACTTC. The chain carries TRBV29-1 and TRBJ2-5; D gene uncertain. CDR1 is SQVTM and CDR2 is ANQGSEA in the germline V gene. The CDR3 runs 10 residues. V shed 6 bases and J shed 4 bases, with 6 bases lying between them. The complete variable domain, with remaining parts taken from reference TRBV29-1 and TRBJ2-5, reads SAVISQKPSRDICQRGTSLTIQCQVDSQVTMMFWYRQQPGQSLTLIATANQGSEATYESGFVIDKFPISRPNLTFSTLTVSNMSPEDSSIYLCSVLRETQYFGPGTRLLVL.

With respect to this clone: The junction differs from germline at one of its ends, possibly a read error. V gene TRBV12-3 or TRBV12-4 combines with J gene TRBJ1-1; D may be TRBD1 (5 bases). CDR3 length: 15 amino acids. CDR3 in DNA: TGTGCCGGCAGTTTAAGGTCAGGGCCGAACACTGATGCTTTGTTT. Its translation is CAGSLRSGPNTDALF.

This clone was detected many times. This chain uses TRBV29-1 with TRBJ2-3; D might be TRBD1 (5 bases). The germline V gene has CDR1 SQVTM and CDR2 ANQGSEA. The CDR3 is 14 amino acids. V gave up 4 bases and J gave up 2 bases, with 13 bases separating them. The CDR3 DNA reads as TGCAGCGTTGGAATCAGGGAATTCACAGATACGCAGTATTTT. It specifies CSVGIREFTDTQYF.

For this clone: This clone may be a read error of a much larger clone one base away. V usage is TRBV16 and J usage is TRBJ2-3, with unresolved D. Deletions cut 4 bases from V and 10 bases from J, with 15 bases between. The germline CDR1 and CDR2 sequences are KGHSY and FQNENV. The CDR3 runs to 13 residues. The CDR3 sequence: CASSLTTVPAQYF. In nucleotides, the CDR3 is TGTGCCAGCAGCCTAACGACCGTCCCGGCGCAGTATTTT. Looking up the rest from reference TRBV16 and TRBJ2-3 gives the full variable domain: GEEVAQTPKHLVRGEGQKAKLYCAPIKGHSYVFWYQQVLKNEFKFLISFQNENVFDETGMPKERFSAKCLPNSPCSLEIQATKLEDSAVYFCASSLTTVPAQYFGPGTRLTVL.

This chain links TRBV11-1 with TRBJ2-2, with D uncertain. Trimming shortened V by 7 bases and J by 2 bases, and 17 bases separated the two germline ends. The CDR3 consists of 16 residues. Germline CDR1 is SGHAT and CDR2 is FQDESV (reference sequence). CDR3 coding DNA: TGTGCCAGCATCCCGACCCCGCGTGCTAACACCGGGGAGCTGTTTTTT. It translates to CASIPTPRANTGELFF.

This clone was recorded at least ten times. CDR3 loop: CSATGGNTGELFF. The CDR3 nucleotides read TGCAGTGCTACGGGAGGGAACACCGGGGAGCTGTTTTTT. The chain has TRBV20-1 and TRBJ2-2, with 7 bases that match TRBD2. The CDR3 is 13 amino acids. The ends lost 4 bases at V and 1 base at J; junction bases unmatched: 0. Germline CDR1 is DFQATT and CDR2 is SNEGSKA (reference sequence).

This clone was seen a handful of times. The chain carries TRBV20-1 and TRBJ2-5; 8 bases line up with TRBD2. The germline V gene encodes CDR1 DFQATT and CDR2 SNEGSKA (reference sequence). The CDR3 length is 17 residues. V dropped 0 bases and J dropped 4; count of bases not matched to a gene: 13. The CDR3 bases are TGCAGTGCTAGAGAATGCTTTATCGGGAGGGCCGGAGAGACCCAGTACTTC. It is translated as CSARECFIGRAGETQYF.

This clone showed up many times. The CDR3 loop reads CSVDSGAPEAFF. DNA for the CDR3: TGCAGCGTTGACTCGGGGGCCCCTGAAGCTTTCTTT. This chain uses TRBV29-1 with TRBJ1-1; D is perhaps TRBD1 (6 bases). Germline assignment: CDR1 SQVTM and CDR2 ANQGSEA. The CDR3 sequence is 12 residues long. The V gene lost 3 bases and the J gene lost 6 bases, with 11 bases spanning the gap.

This clone appeared many times. The CDR3 DNA reads as TGTGCCAGCAGTTACTCGAGTATCAGTAAATCCTACAATGAGCAGTTCTTC. Translated, it gives CASSYSSISKSYNEQFF. The chain joins TRBV6-2 or TRBV6-3 to TRBJ2-1; D is unresolved. The CDR3 sequence is 17 residues long. The V end lost 0 bases, the J end lost 1 base, and 13 bases lay between the germline ends. Germline CDR1 is MNHEY and CDR2 is SVGEGT.

About this clone: A read error is possible here, since a much larger clone lies one base away. The V gene is TRBV4-2, the J gene TRBJ2-3; 9 nucleotides align to TRBD2. Germline V gene data show CDR1 as LGHNA and CDR2 as YNFKEQ. The CDR3 consists of 17 residues. CDR3: CVSSRSSSGAATDTQYF. CDR3 sequence (DNA): TGTGTCAGCAGCCGATCATCTAGCGGGGCGGCCACAGATACGCAGTATTTT.

This clone was observed many times. This chain uses TRBV12-3 or TRBV12-4 with TRBJ1-2; no reliable D call. Trimming pared 6 bases from V and 8 bases from J, leaving 19 bases between. This CDR3 is built from 14 residues. CDR3 region: CASSRTVTFVGYTF. CDR3 nucleotide sequence: TGTGCCAGCAGCCGGACCGTGACTTTTGTGGGCTACACCTTC.